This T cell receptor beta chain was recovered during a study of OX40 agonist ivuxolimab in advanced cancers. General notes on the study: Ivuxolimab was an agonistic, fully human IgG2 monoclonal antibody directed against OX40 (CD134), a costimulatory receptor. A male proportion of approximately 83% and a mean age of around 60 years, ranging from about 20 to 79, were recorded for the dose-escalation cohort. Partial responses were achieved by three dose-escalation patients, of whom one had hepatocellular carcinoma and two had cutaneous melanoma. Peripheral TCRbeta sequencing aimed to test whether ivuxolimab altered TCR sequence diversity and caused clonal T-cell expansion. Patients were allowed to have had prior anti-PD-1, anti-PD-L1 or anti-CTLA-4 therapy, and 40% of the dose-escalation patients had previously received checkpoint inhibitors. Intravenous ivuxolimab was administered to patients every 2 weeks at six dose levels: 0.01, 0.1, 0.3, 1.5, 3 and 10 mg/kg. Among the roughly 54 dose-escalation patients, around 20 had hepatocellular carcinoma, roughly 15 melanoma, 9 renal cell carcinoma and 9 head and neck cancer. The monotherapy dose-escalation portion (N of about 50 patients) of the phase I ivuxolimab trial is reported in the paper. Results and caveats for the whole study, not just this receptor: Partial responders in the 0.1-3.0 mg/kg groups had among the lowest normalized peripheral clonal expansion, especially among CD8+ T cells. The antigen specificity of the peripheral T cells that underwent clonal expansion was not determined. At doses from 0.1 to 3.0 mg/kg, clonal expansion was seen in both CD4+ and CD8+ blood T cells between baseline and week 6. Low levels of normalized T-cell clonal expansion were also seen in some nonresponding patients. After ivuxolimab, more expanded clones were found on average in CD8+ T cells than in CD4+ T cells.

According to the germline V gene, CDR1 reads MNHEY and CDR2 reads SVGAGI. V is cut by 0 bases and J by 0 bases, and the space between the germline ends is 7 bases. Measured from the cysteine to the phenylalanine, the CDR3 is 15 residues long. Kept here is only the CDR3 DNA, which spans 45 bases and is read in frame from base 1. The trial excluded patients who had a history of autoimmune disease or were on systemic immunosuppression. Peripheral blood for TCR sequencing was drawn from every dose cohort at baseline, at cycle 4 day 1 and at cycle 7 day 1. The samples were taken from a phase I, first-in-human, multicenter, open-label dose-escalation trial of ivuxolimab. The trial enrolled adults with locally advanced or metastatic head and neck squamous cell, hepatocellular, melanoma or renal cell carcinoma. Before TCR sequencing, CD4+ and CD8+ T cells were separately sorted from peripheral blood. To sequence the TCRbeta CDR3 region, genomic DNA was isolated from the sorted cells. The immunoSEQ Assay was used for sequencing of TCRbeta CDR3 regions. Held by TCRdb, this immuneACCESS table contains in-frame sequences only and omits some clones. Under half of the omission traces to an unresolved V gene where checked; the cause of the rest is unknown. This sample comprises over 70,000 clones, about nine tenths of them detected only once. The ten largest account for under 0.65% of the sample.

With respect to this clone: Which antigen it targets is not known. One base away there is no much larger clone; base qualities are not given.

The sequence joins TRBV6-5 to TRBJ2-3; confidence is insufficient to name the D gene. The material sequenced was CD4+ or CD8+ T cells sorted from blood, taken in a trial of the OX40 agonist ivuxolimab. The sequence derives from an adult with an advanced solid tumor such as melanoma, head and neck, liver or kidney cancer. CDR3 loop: CASSYSGGSTDTQYF. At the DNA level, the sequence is TGTGCCAGCAGTTACTCGGGCGGTAGCACAGATACGCAGTATTTT.